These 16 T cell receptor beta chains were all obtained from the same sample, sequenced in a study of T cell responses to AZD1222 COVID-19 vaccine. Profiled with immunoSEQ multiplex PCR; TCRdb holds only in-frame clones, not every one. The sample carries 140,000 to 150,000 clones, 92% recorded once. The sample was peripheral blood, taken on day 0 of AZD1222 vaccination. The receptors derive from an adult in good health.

In DNA, the CDR3 is TGTGCCAGCAGTGGGAGGGGGCGTGATGTGCAGTACTTC. It specifies CASSGRGRDVQYF. The chain recombines TRBV2 with TRBJ2-7; a possible D gene is TRBD1 (7 bases). The CDR3 runs 13 residues. Trimming took off 4 bases at V and 9 bases at J, with 16 bases between the two ends. The V gene's germline CDR1 is SNHLY and CDR2 FYNNEI.

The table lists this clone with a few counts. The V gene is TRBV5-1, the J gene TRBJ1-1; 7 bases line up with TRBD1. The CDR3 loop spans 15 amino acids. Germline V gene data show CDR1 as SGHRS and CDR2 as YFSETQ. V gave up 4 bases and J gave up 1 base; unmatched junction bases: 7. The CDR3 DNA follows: TGCGCCAGCAGCGTACGACAGGGACGGAACACTGAAGCTTTCTTT. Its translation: CASSVRQGRNTEAFF.

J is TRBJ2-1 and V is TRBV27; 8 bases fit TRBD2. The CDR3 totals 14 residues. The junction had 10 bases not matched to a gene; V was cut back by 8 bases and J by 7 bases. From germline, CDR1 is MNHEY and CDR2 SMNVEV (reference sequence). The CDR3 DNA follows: TGTGCCAGCGGGGCGGGGGGCCGAGTGAATGAGCAGTTCTTC. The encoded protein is CASGAGGRVNEQFF.

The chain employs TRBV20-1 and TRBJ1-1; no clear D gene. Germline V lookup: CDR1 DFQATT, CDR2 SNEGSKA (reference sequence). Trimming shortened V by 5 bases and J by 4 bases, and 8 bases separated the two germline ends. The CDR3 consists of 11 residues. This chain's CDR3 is CSAPGPTEAFF. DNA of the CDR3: TGCAGTGCTCCCGGCCCCACTGAAGCTTTCTTT.

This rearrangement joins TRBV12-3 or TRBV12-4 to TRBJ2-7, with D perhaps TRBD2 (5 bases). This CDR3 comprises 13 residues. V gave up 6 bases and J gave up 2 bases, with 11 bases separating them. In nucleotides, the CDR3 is TGTGCCAGCAGCCCGGACTTGGCCTACGAGCAGTACTTC. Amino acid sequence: CASSPDLAYEQYF.

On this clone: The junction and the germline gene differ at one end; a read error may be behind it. The CDR3: CSVEGTGGTEAFF. CDR3 nucleotide sequence: TGCAGCGTCGAAGGGACAGGGGGCACTGAAGCTTTCTTT. The genes are TRBV29-1 and TRBJ1-1; 11 bases fit TRBD1. The CDR3 length is 13 residues. In germline, CDR1 is SQVTM, CDR2 ANQGSEA.

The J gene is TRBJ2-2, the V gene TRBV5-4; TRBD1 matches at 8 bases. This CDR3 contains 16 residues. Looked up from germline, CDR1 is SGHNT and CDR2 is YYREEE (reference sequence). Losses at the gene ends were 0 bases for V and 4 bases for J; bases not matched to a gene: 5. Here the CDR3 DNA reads TGTGCCAGCAGCTTGGTCAGGGGGCGATCCACCGGGGAGCTGTTTTTT. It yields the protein CASSLVRGRSTGELFF.

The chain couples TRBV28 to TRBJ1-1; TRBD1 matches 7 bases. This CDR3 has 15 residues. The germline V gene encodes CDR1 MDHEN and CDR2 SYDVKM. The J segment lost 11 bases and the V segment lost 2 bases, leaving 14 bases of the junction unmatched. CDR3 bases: TGTGCCAGCAGTTTAGCGACCCAGGGGGGAGGGATGGCTTTCTTT. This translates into CASSLATQGGGMAFF.

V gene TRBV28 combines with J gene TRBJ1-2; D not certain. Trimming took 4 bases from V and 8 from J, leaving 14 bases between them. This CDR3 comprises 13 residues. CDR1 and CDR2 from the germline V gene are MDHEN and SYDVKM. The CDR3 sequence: CASSSPSMRGYTF. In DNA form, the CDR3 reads TGTGCCAGCAGTTCCCCCTCCATGCGAGGCTACACCTTC.

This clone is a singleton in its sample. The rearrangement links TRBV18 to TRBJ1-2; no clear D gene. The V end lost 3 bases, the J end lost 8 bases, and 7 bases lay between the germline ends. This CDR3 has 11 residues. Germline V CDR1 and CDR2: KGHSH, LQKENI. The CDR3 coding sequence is TGTGCCAGCTCACCGGGATTCGGCTACACCTTC. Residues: CASSPGFGYTF.

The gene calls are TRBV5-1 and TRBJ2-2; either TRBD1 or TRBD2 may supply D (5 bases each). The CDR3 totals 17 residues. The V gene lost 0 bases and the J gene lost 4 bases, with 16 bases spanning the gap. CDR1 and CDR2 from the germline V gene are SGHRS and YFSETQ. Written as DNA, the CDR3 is TGCGCCAGCAGCTTGGCTGGGGGTACTAGGGTCACCGGGGAGCTGTTTTTT. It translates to CASSLAGGTRVTGELFF.

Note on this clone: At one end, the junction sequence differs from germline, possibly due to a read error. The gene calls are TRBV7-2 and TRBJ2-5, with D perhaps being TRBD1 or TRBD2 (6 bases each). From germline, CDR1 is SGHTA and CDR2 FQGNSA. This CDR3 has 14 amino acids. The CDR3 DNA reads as TGTGCCAGCAGGTTAGGGGGGTACCAAGAGACCCAGTACTTC. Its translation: CASRLGGYQETQYF.

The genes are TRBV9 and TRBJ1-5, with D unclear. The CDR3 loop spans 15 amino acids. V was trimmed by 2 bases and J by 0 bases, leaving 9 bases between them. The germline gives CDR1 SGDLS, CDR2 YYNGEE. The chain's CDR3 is CASSVLGNSNQPQHF. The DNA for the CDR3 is TGTGCCAGCAGCGTTTTAGGAAATAGCAATCAGCCCCAGCATTTT.

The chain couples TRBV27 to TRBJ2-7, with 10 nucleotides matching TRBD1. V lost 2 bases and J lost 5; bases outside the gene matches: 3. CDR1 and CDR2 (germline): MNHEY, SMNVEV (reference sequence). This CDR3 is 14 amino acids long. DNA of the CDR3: TGTGCCAGCAGTTTAGGGACAGGGGCCCACGAGCAGTACTTC. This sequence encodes CASSLGTGAHEQYF.

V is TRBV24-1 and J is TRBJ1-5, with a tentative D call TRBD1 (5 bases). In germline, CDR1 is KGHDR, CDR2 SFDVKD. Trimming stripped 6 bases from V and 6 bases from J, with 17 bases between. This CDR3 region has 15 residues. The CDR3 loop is CATSTVGAGSQPQHF. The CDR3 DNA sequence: TGTGCCACCAGTACAGTTGGGGCAGGGAGTCAGCCCCAGCATTTT.

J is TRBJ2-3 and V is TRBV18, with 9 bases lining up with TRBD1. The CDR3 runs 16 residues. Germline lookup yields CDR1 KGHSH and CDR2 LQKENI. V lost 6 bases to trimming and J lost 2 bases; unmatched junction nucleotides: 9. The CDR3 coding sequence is TGTGCCAGCTCCCACGGACAGGGGCGGGCCACAGATACGCAGTATTTT. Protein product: CASSHGQGRATDTQYF.